This TCR beta chain was sequenced during a study of blood T cell repertoires in COVID-19. Looking at the study overall: Italy, Spain and the United States were the sources of the convalescent and acute COVID-19 samples. Nucleic acid was either cDNA or gDNA, and it came from T cells, B-cell-depleted T cells, or PBMCs.

CDR1 and CDR2 (germline): SNHLY, FYNNEI. This CDR3 comprises 13 residues. Trimming took off 8 bases at V and 4 bases at J, with 14 bases between the two ends. Methods used by the authors: Quantification of nucleated cells was approximated via reference gene primer amplification. Measured with immunoSEQ multiplex PCR; TCRdb has only the in-frame clones, and not every one. Clone size and the V and J calls come from that table; the DNA yielded D and trimming. Seen here are just over 200,000 clones, 80% to 90% observed once, and the top ten hold roughly 5.7%. Sequencing was performed on peripheral blood. The chain couples TRBV2 to TRBJ1-1, with a possible D match to TRBD1 (5 bases). The sequence derives from a man of 80 years or more with acute or convalescent COVID-19. The CDR3: CASHRNLGTEAFF. The DNA for the CDR3 is TGTGCCAGCCACAGGAACCTTGGCACTGAAGCTTTCTTT.